The 24 T cell receptor beta chains listed next were all sequenced from one sample in a study of T cells in Graves' hyperthyroidism and ophthalmopathy. From RNA transcripts, TCR beta CDR3 regions were amplified. TCR CDR3 underwent first-round RT-PCR with the HTBI primer set. Each CDR3 protein gets one entry after TCRdb re-called the multiplex PCR reads with MiXCR. This sample has approximately 870,000 distinct CDR3 sequences; roughly 40% occur once, and the top ten carry 8.9%. Sequencing was carried out using blood. Source of these receptors: a young man with Graves' hyperthyroidism.

For the CDR3, the DNA is TGTGCCAGCAGCCCGGGACAGGGGGCCAGGACTGAAGCTTTCTTT. This sequence encodes CASSPGQGARTEAFF. The V call is TRBV7-6, the J call TRBJ1-1, with 12 bases lining up with TRBD1. CDR1 is SGHVS and CDR2 is FNYEAQ in the germline V gene. This CDR3 has 15 residues. Trimming took 5 bases from V and 5 from J; bases not matched to a gene: 6.

This chain joins TRBV5-5 and TRBJ1-5; D remains unclear. V was cut by 2 bases and J by 3 bases, with 12 bases left in between. The CDR3 consists of 15 residues. Germline CDR1 is SGHKS and CDR2 is YYEKEE (reference sequence). In DNA, the CDR3 is TGTGCCAGCAGCTTAAGTACGACGGTCAATCAGCCCCAGCATTTT. It translates to CASSLSTTVNQPQHF. The full variable domain, its missing parts supplied by reference TRBV5-5 and TRBJ1-5, is DAGVTQSPTHLIKTRGQQVTLRCSPISGHKSVSWYQQVLGQGPQFIFQYYEKEERGRGNFPDRFSARQFPNYSSELNVNALLLGDSALYLCASSLSTTVNQPQHFGDGTRLSIL.

This chain links TRBV20-1 with TRBJ2-7, with a tentative D call TRBD2 (6 bases). The V and J ends lost 2 bases and 9 bases respectively, with 14 bases between them. Germline CDR1 is DFQATT and CDR2 is SNEGSKA (reference sequence). The CDR3 runs 12 residues. The CDR3 sequence is CSARFRGAGQYF. CDR3 bases: TGCAGTGCTAGATTTAGGGGAGCGGGGCAGTACTTC.

V usage is TRBV20-1 and J usage is TRBJ1-5, with 7 positions matching TRBD1. The CDR3 is made up of 13 amino acids. After removal of 7 bases from V and 4 bases from J, the junction contained 7 bases not matched to a gene. CDR1 is DFQATT and CDR2 is SNEGSKA in the germline V gene (reference sequence). The CDR3 loop is CSEDRASNQPQHF. The CDR3 DNA follows: TGCAGTGAAGACAGGGCAAGTAATCAGCCCCAGCATTTT.

The rearrangement joins TRBV7-9 to TRBJ1-1; D is unclear. Germline loops: CDR1 SEHNR, CDR2 FQNEAQ (reference sequence). The CDR3 covers 15 residues. The V end lost 5 bases, the J end lost 0 bases, and 13 bases lay between the germline ends. The CDR3 loop is CASSKSSGLNTEAFF. The CDR3 region has the DNA TGTGCCAGCAGCAAAAGCTCCGGATTGAACACTGAAGCTTTCTTT.

The rearrangement joins TRBV29-1 to TRBJ1-1; 11 bases match TRBD1. The J segment lost 1 base and the V segment lost 7 bases, leaving 8 bases of the junction unmatched. The CDR3 contains 15 residues. Germline CDR1 and CDR2: SQVTM and ANQGSEA. For the CDR3, the DNA is TGCAGCGCCGGCGGGGGACAGGGGGGGAACACTGAAGCTTTCTTT. It encodes CSAGGGQGGNTEAFF.

The V call is TRBV4-1, the J call TRBJ1-6; perhaps TRBD1 as D (5 bases). In germline, CDR1 is MGHRA, CDR2 YSYEKL. The CDR3 runs to 15 residues. Trimming removed 2 bases from V and 8 bases from J, with 13 bases in between. For the CDR3, the DNA is TGCGCCAGCAGCCAAAGGGGAGGGGCAGATTCACCCCTCCACTTT. It translates to CASSQRGGADSPLHF.

In this sample, this clonotype turned up a few times. The V call is TRBV12-3 or TRBV12-4, the J call TRBJ1-1; D is unclear. This CDR3 spans 13 amino acids. Trimming shortened V by 6 bases and J by 2 bases, and 10 bases separated the two germline ends. CDR3 sequence: CASRLLDNTEAFF. The CDR3 DNA reads TGTGCCAGCAGACTCTTAGACAACACTGAAGCTTTCTTT.

The rearrangement uses TRBV20-1 and TRBJ2-5, with D possibly called TRBD1 or TRBD2 (7 bases each). The CDR3 is 16 residues long. The V gene lost 5 bases and the J gene lost 2 bases, with 21 bases spanning the gap. The germline V gene encodes CDR1 DFQATT and CDR2 SNEGSKA (reference sequence). CDR3 loop: CSASGGDRGSQETQYF. CDR3 DNA: TGCAGTGCTTCAGGGGGGGACAGAGGTTCACAAGAGACCCAGTACTTC.

In regard to this clonotype: A much larger clone is a single base away; this may be a read error. The rearrangement joins TRBV10-3 to TRBJ1-2; tentatively, D is TRBD1 (5 bases). Trimming removed 11 bases from V and 5 bases from J, with 30 bases in between. Germline CDR1 reads ENHRY; CDR2 reads SYGVKD. The CDR3 consists of 17 residues. In nucleotides, the CDR3 is TGTGCCGGCAGCGTAGGCGGGGGTGACAGCCATTGGTATGGCTACACCTTC. Protein product: CAGSVGGGDSHWYGYTF.

This clonotype was seen many times. The DNA of the CDR3 is TGTGCCACCAGCACAGGGGGTACTTACGAGCAGTACTTC. Encoded protein: CATSTGGTYEQYF. The V and J genes are TRBV15 and TRBJ2-7, with 7 nucleotides matching TRBD1. The CDR3 has 13 amino acids. J was trimmed by 4 bases and V by 4 bases; bases with no gene match: 4. Germline V gene lookup returns CDR1 LNHNV and CDR2 YYDKDF (reference sequence). Full variable domain (outside the CDR3, taken from reference TRBV15 and TRBJ2-7): DAMVIQNPRYQVTQFGKPVTLSCSQTLNHNVMYWYQQKSSQAPKLLFHYYDKDFNNEADTPDNFQSRRPNTSFCFLDIRSPGLGDTAMYLCATSTGGTYEQYFGPGTRLTVT.

This rearrangement joins TRBV19 to TRBJ1-2; a weak D match, TRBD1 (6 bases). The germline V and J ends were trimmed by 10 bases and 7 bases, with 22 bases remaining between them. The CDR3 runs to 14 residues. CDR1 is LNHDA and CDR2 is SQIVND in the germline V gene (reference sequence). The CDR3 DNA reads as TGTGCCACTACCCTAGGGGGGGGTCCCGCTGGCTACACCTTC. As protein: CATTLGGGPAGYTF.

Remarks on this clonotype: A read error is possible here, since a much larger clone lies one base away. The chain joins TRBV29-1 to TRBJ2-7; 7 bases line up with TRBD1. There are 14 residues in the CDR3. The J segment lost 3 bases and the V segment lost 1 base, leaving 6 bases of the junction unmatched. CDR1 is SQVTM and CDR2 is ANQGSEA in the germline V gene. The CDR3 loop is CSVEGRRGLYEQYF. In nucleotides, the CDR3 is TGCAGCGTTGAAGGAAGAAGGGGGCTCTACGAGCAGTACTTC.

This clonotype was seen a handful of times. The J gene is TRBJ1-4, the V gene TRBV7-9; D is unclear. V shed 5 bases and J shed 2 bases, with 12 bases lying between them. The CDR3 contains 15 residues. CDR1 is SEHNR, CDR2 FQNEAQ, per germline (reference sequence). CDR3 DNA: TGTGCCAGCAGCAAAGAGAGCTACACTAATGAAAAACTGTTTTTT. It codes for CASSKESYTNEKLFF. The whole variable domain, remainder taken from reference TRBV7-9 and TRBJ1-4, is DTGVSQNPRHKITKRGQNVTFRCDPISEHNRLYWYRQTLGQGPEFLTYFQNEAQLEKSRLLSDRFSAERPKGSFSTLEIQRTEQGDSAMYLCASSKESYTNEKLFFGSGTQLSVL.

At least ten counts were recorded for this clonotype. J is TRBJ2-7 and V is TRBV19; D might be TRBD1 (6 bases). CDR1 is LNHDA and CDR2 is SQIVND in the germline V gene (reference sequence). The CDR3 runs 12 residues. Trimming shortened V by 5 bases and J by 6 bases, and 11 bases separated the two germline ends. The CDR3 bases are TGTGCCAGTAGTGTCTACAGGGTCGAGCAGTACTTC. Its translation is CASSVYRVEQYF. The variable domain in full, with the rest retrieved from reference TRBV19 and TRBJ2-7, is DGGITQSPKYLFRKEGQNVTLSCEQNLNHDAMYWYRQDPGQGLRLIYYSQIVNDFQKGDIAEGYSVSREKKESFPLTVTSAQKNPTAFYLCASSVYRVEQYFGPGTRLTVT.

This sequence joins TRBV20-1 and TRBJ1-3, with D uncertain. Germline V gene lookup returns CDR1 DFQATT and CDR2 SNEGSKA (reference sequence). The CDR3 loop spans 13 amino acids. Between the trimmed V and J ends, which lost 0 bases and 4 bases, there was a span of 7 bases. In DNA, the CDR3 is TGCAGTGCTAGAGATATACAGGGAAACACCATATATTTT. Its protein is CSARDIQGNTIYF.

The chain uses TRBV6-5 and TRBJ1-2; D is uncertain. The CDR3 has 13 amino acids. CDR1 and CDR2 (germline): MNHEY, SVGAGI. Trimming took off 6 bases at V and 8 bases at J, with 16 bases between the two ends. CDR3 residues: CASRSGMALGYTF. The DNA of the CDR3 is TGTGCCAGCAGATCTGGGATGGCCCTAGGCTACACCTTC.

This clonotype came up many times. CDR3 bases: TGCAGCGAATCAGCCCGGTCCCAAGAGACCCAGTACTTC. Translated: CSESARSQETQYF. The chain recombines TRBV29-1 with TRBJ2-5; the D is unclear. Trimming took off 7 bases at V and 1 base at J, with 13 bases between the two ends. Looked up from germline, CDR1 is SQVTM and CDR2 is ANQGSEA. This CDR3 has 13 residues.

This chain uses TRBV7-9 with TRBJ1-2; D is unresolved. V was clipped by 5 bases and J by 8 bases, with 18 bases between them. The CDR3 contains 14 residues. Germline CDR1 SEHNR, CDR2 FQNEAQ (reference sequence). CDR3 residues: CASSTYQESLGYTF. DNA for the CDR3: TGTGCCAGCAGCACATACCAGGAGAGCTTGGGCTACACCTTC.

This clonotype was seen a handful of times. Given a much more abundant clone one base away, this may be a read error. This rearrangement joins TRBV6-5 to TRBJ1-6; D unresolved. Germline CDR1 reads MNHEY; CDR2 reads SVGAGI. V was clipped by 2 bases and J by 5 bases, with 7 bases between them. This CDR3 is built from 14 residues. As DNA, the CDR3 is TGTGCCAGCAGTTACAGGGAGGATAATTCACCCCTCCACTTT. Translating gives CASSYREDNSPLHF.

This clonotype was picked up one time. The chain links TRBV20-1 to TRBJ2-5; D possibly uses TRBD1 or TRBD2 (5 bases each). Germline CDR1 is DFQATT and CDR2 is SNEGSKA (reference sequence). V was pared by 6 bases and J by 4 bases, with 15 bases between. This CDR3 region has 13 residues. The CDR3 here is CSADGTRGETQYF. CDR3 coding DNA: TGCAGTGCCGACGGGACCCGCGGAGAGACCCAGTACTTC.

As for this clonotype: A much larger clone lies a single base off, so this may be a read error. The chain recombines TRBV19 with TRBJ2-7; D might be TRBD1 (6 bases). There are 14 residues in the CDR3. Germline lookup yields CDR1 LNHDA and CDR2 SQIVND (reference sequence). The CDR3 nucleotides read TGTGCCAGTAGCCCCACGACAGGATCCTACAAGCAGTACTTC. It is translated as CASSPTTGSYKQYF.

V usage is TRBV5-1 and J usage is TRBJ1-1; no clear D. The V and J ends lost 1 base and 1 base respectively, with 8 bases between them. This CDR3 spans 14 amino acids. Germline V gene lookup returns CDR1 SGHRS and CDR2 YFSETQ. The chain's CDR3 is CASSLKAPNTEAFF. CDR3 bases: TGCGCCAGCAGCTTGAAGGCCCCGAACACTGAAGCTTTCTTT.

The CDR3 DNA sequence: TGTGCCAGCAGCCAAGACACGAGGGATCCATCCGGGGAGCTGTTTTTT. Protein: CASSQDTRDPSGELFF. The rearrangement joins TRBV7-2 to TRBJ2-2, with D maybe TRBD2 (5 bases). Trimming cost V 5 bases and J 6 bases, with 19 bases left between them. There are 16 residues in the CDR3. Per the germline V gene, CDR1 is SGHTA and CDR2 is FQGNSA.